A single TCR beta chain is shown here with its context. These data are taken from a study of T cells expressing NK-cell markers. For the study at large: From sorted CD3+CD56+NKG2C+, CD3+CD56+NKG2C- and CD3+CD56-NKG2C+ T cells came the TCR beta repertoires. The study sequenced eight donors, seven HCMV-seropositive and one seronegative.

UMI-tagged 5'RACE template switching yielded the TCR beta cDNA. TCRdb reprocessed the 5' RACE reads, with one entry per CDR3 protein and no DNA. Found here are over 200,000 distinct CDR3 sequences; the top ten clones hold around 0.42%. CDR1 and CDR2 from the germline V gene are SGHRS and YFSETQ. CDR3 size: 16 residues. V gene TRBV5-1 combines with J gene TRBJ2-2. This clonotype was sampled from a man aged 18 to 35 in good health. The sample was blood T cells: a sorted CD56 or NKG2C T cell subset, CD4+ or CD8+ T cells, or bulk PBMC T cells (not recorded which). CDR3 in amino acids: CASSFGGKANTGELFF.